This T cell receptor (beta chain) appears in the sequencing data of a study of shared clonotypes between healthy human individuals. Study observations and caveats: Naive subsets generally exceeded memory subsets in estimated richness.

The naive CD8 fraction comprised CD45RO-negative cells positively selected for CCR7 and excluded terminally differentiated effector memory CD45RA+ cells. The assay was immunoSEQ multiplex PCR, and TCRdb's table has in-frame clones only and misses some. The sample records 1.5 million to 2.5 million clones, just under 95% being singletons. The CDR3 is 13 amino acids. The germline V gene has CDR1 MNHEY and CDR2 SMNVEV (reference sequence). Between the trimmed V and J ends, which lost 2 bases and 7 bases, there was a span of 11 bases. Of note for this clone: The antigen remains unidentified.

The chain links TRBV27 to TRBJ1-2; D gene uncertain. The sequenced sample consisted of naive CD8+ T cells sorted from blood. This sequence was found in a man between 18 and 35 years old in good health. DNA of the CDR3: TGTGCCAGCAGTTTAAGAGGGTGGCCTGGCTACACCTTC. Translated, it gives CASSLRGWPGYTF.